This passage covers 19 T cell receptor beta chains from one sample sequenced in a study of cytomegalovirus exposure and HLA in healthy donors. PCR employed 60 Vbeta and 13 Jbeta primers. TCRdb's table, derived via immunoSEQ multiplex PCR, lists solely in-frame clones and lacks some. This table holds around 200,000 clones, about 83% found once. Sequenced input: PBMCs. The receptors originated from a woman aged 45-59 years in good health and CMV-seropositive.

The V call is TRBV13, the J call TRBJ2-5, with TRBD2 identical over 13 bases. The CDR3 is 16 amino acids. V lost 5 bases, J lost 3 bases, and 6 bases stayed unmatched. Germline V lookup: CDR1 PRHDT, CDR2 FYEKMQ (reference sequence). CDR3 residues: CASSLTSGGVEETQYF. The CDR3 bases are TGTGCCAGCAGCCTTACTAGCGGGGGGGTGGAAGAGACCCAGTACTTC.

This chain connects TRBV19 to TRBJ2-7, with a weak D call TRBD2 (6 bases). Germline-derived CDR1 and CDR2 are LNHDA and SQIVND (reference sequence). The V and J ends lost 0 bases and 5 bases respectively, with 14 bases between them. The CDR3 runs 15 residues. CDR3 region: CASSIDLFRRDEQYF. CDR3 nucleotides: TGTGCCAGTAGTATAGATCTATTCCGGAGGGACGAGCAGTACTTC.

V is TRBV28 and J is TRBJ2-7; TRBD1 matches 10 bases. Germline loops: CDR1 MDHEN, CDR2 SYDVKM. V lost 8 bases to trimming and J lost 6 bases; unmatched junction nucleotides: 4. The CDR3 length is 12 residues. CDR3 bases: TGTGCCAGCCGGACAGGGGGGGTCGAGCAGTACTTC. This translates into CASRTGGVEQYF.

This clone was detected a few times. This rearrangement joins TRBV5-4 to TRBJ2-7; no clear D gene. This CDR3 comprises 11 residues. V lost 3 bases and J 5 bases, leaving 6 bases between the germline ends. Germline CDR1 and CDR2: SGHNT and YYREEE (reference sequence). CDR3 sequence reads: CASSSSDEQYF. DNA for the CDR3: TGTGCCAGCAGCTCCAGCGACGAGCAGTACTTC.

The gene calls are TRBV5-1 and TRBJ1-4; tentative D call: TRBD1 (5 bases). V lost 0 bases and J 0 bases, leaving 9 bases between the germline ends. The CDR3 runs 16 residues. CDR1 SGHRS and CDR2 YFSETQ come from the germline V gene. The DNA of the CDR3 is TGCGCCAGCAGCTTGGGAATGACAGCAACTAATGAAAAACTGTTTTTT. Translating it yields CASSLGMTATNEKLFF.

CDR3 DNA: TGTGCCAGCTCACTTCCGGGGGGATCGAGAGAGACCCAGTACTTC. It codes for CASSLPGGSRETQYF. This chain connects TRBV18 to TRBJ2-5, with TRBD2 identical over 7 bases. CDR3 length equals 15 residues. V shed 4 bases and J 4 bases; nucleotides not matched to a gene: 9. The germline V gene has CDR1 KGHSH and CDR2 LQKENI.

The table lists this clone with a count of one. The chain recombines TRBV5-1 with TRBJ1-2; D might be TRBD1 (5 bases). The CDR3 has 13 residues. V lost 7 bases and J lost 7, with 17 bases in between. CDR1 is SGHRS, CDR2 YFSETQ, per germline. CDR3 region: CASRTEGRAGYTF. The CDR3 nucleotides are TGCGCCAGCCGAACGGAGGGGCGCGCTGGCTACACCTTC.

The chain is built from TRBV9 and TRBJ2-1; no reliable D call. CDR3 length: 12 amino acids. Deletions cut 0 bases from V and 9 bases from J, with 7 bases between. Looked up from germline, CDR1 is SGDLS and CDR2 is YYNGEE. CDR3 bases: TGTGCCAGCAGCGTAGAAGCTCGTGAGCAGTTCTTC. Translating gives CASSVEAREQFF.

This chain connects TRBV6-1 to TRBJ2-2, with 8 bases identical to TRBD2. CDR1 and CDR2 from the germline V gene are MNHNS and SASEGT. V trimming: 6 bases; J trimming: 7 bases; junction bases outside the gene matches: 10. This CDR3 is 15 amino acids long. The CDR3 bases are TGTGCCAGCAGCGCCCTCGGGGGGGCGAACGGGGAGCTGTTTTTT. Protein product: CASSALGGANGELFF.

The CDR3 is CASSLLSSGQANTEAFF. In DNA, the CDR3 is TGTGCCAGCTCACTCTTGAGCTCGGGACAGGCGAACACTGAAGCTTTCTTT. The V gene is TRBV18, the J gene TRBJ1-1, with TRBD1 identical over 8 bases. The trim removed 4 bases at V and 1 base at J, leaving 11 bases unmatched. Germline assignment: CDR1 KGHSH and CDR2 LQKENI. The CDR3 loop spans 17 amino acids.

Only a few counts were recorded for this clone. In nucleotides, the CDR3 is TGTGCCAGCAGTGTGGTACAGGGGAATGAGCAGTTCTTC. Its protein product is CASSVVQGNEQFF. This chain joins TRBV6-1 and TRBJ2-1; TRBD1 matches 7 bases. Germline-derived CDR1 and CDR2 are MNHNS and SASEGT. V gave up 4 bases and J gave up 7 bases; unmatched junction bases: 4. The CDR3 loop spans 13 amino acids.

This clone was seen a handful of times. This chain joins TRBV6-5 and TRBJ1-1; 8 bases are a match to TRBD1. The CDR3 has 16 amino acids. Germline CDR1 is MNHEY and CDR2 is SVGAGI. The V and J ends lost 2 bases and 5 bases, in that order; junction bases with no gene match: 10. The CDR3, as DNA: TGTGCCAGCAGTTACACCTTCCCAGGGGGCCGGACTGAAGCTTTCTTT. This translates into CASSYTFPGGRTEAFF.

The V call is TRBV4-3, the J call TRBJ1-1, with D maybe TRBD1 (5 bases). The CDR3 is made up of 14 amino acids. The germline V gene encodes CDR1 LGHNA and CDR2 YSLEER. V was clipped by 2 bases and J by 1 base, with 8 bases between them. For the CDR3, the DNA is TGCGCCAGCAGCCAATATACAGGGAACACTGAAGCTTTCTTT. It encodes CASSQYTGNTEAFF.

This clone is a singleton in its sample. This sequence joins TRBV7-8 and TRBJ1-5, with D maybe TRBD1 (5 bases). The germline CDR1 and CDR2 sequences are SGHVS and FQNEAQ. Trimming took 4 bases from V and 6 from J, leaving 13 bases between them. The CDR3 is 14 residues long. Here the CDR3 reads CASSSGRATQPQHF. The CDR3 DNA follows: TGTGCCAGCAGCTCAGGGCGTGCGACTCAGCCCCAGCATTTT. The complete variable domain, with remaining parts taken from reference TRBV7-8 and TRBJ1-5, reads GAGVSQSPRYKVAKRGQDVALRCDPISGHVSLFWYQQALGQGPEFLTYFQNEAQLDKSGLPSDRFFAERPEGSVSTLKIQRTQQEDSAVYLCASSSGRATQPQHFGDGTRLSIL.

The V and J genes are TRBV9 and TRBJ2-5, with D hard to call. The length of the CDR3 is 15 residues. Germline V lookup: CDR1 SGDLS, CDR2 YYNGEE. Trimming stripped 4 bases from V and 5 bases from J, with 18 bases between. CDR3 sequence: CASSKRPYRRETQYF. The CDR3 bases are TGTGCCAGCAGCAAAAGACCGTATCGCAGGGAGACCCAGTACTTC.

The CDR3 DNA sequence: TGCAGCGCACCGGGACTATCGGGCGAGCAGTACTTC. It specifies CSAPGLSGEQYF. The chain uses TRBV29-1 and TRBJ2-7; 7 nucleotides agree with TRBD2. J gave up 6 bases and V 7 bases, and 9 bases lay outside the gene matches. Germline V gene lookup returns CDR1 SQVTM and CDR2 ANQGSEA. The CDR3 is made up of 12 amino acids.

On this clone itself: This sample also contains other DNA sequences that code for the same CDR3. The chain employs TRBV6-5 and TRBJ1-5; possible D gene TRBD1, 5 bases. This CDR3 region has 16 residues. Germline CDR1 MNHEY, CDR2 SVGAGI. V was pared by 4 bases and J by 4 bases, with 17 bases between. In DNA form, the CDR3 reads TGTGCCAGCAGTTCCGGGCAGGGTCATCTAAATCAGCCCCAGCATTTT. Translating gives CASSSGQGHLNQPQHF.

V is TRBV19 and J is TRBJ1-4, with D tentatively TRBD1 (6 bases). CDR3 size: 15 residues. The ends were cut back, 4 bases at V and 0 bases at J, with 9 bases in the middle. Germline CDR1 LNHDA, CDR2 SQIVND (reference sequence). The CDR3 loop reads CASSRRQATNEKLFF. CDR3 DNA: TGTGCCAGTAGTAGGAGACAGGCAACTAATGAAAAACTGTTTTTT.

The chain carries TRBV19 and TRBJ2-1; D not resolved. In germline, CDR1 is LNHDA, CDR2 SQIVND (reference sequence). V lost 3 bases and J 2 bases, leaving 8 bases between the germline ends. The CDR3 loop spans 14 amino acids. CDR3 nucleotide sequence: TGTGCCAGTAGTATCAACTACCCCTACAATGAGCAGTTCTTC. Its protein is CASSINYPYNEQFF.